This T cell receptor beta chain was obtained from a study of Graves' ophthalmopathy and Graves' hyperthyroidism. Findings and limits, study-wide: Blood shared most expanded thyroid clonotypes above 0.001 frequency.

J was trimmed by 1 base and V by 5 bases; bases with no gene match: 6. CDR1 is KGHDR, CDR2 SFDVKD, per germline. The CDR3 sequence is 16 residues long. With a duration under 3 months, ophthalmopathy in the donors showed moderate-to-severe activity, CAS ≥3 and NOSPECS ≥4. This clonotype was observed at least ten times. Its target is unknown. CDR3 regions of TCR beta were amplified from RNA transcripts. After a first-round RT-PCR with HTBI primers, a second-round multiplex PCR was run. TCRdb fed the multiplex PCR reads into MiXCR, producing one record per CDR3 protein. The data show nearly 400,000 distinct CDR3 sequences, approximately 20% seen once.

This TCR was recovered from a woman aged 18-35 years with Graves' ophthalmopathy. Sequencing was done on a sample of peripheral blood. The chain links TRBV24-1 to TRBJ2-5; 10 bases are shared with TRBD2. As DNA, the CDR3 is TGTGCCACCAGTGGATGGACTAGCGGAGCCCAAGAGACCCAGTACTTC. Amino acid sequence: CATSGWTSGAQETQYF.